This TCR beta chain was profiled in a study of control samples from healthy donors and cancer patients. The data were produced by immunoSEQ multiplex PCR, yet TCRdb's version contains in-frame clones alone and is incomplete. The table includes just over 80,000 clones, 85% to 90% detected once. V was pared by 3 bases and J by 3 bases, with 15 bases between. Germline CDR1 is SGHRS and CDR2 is YFSETQ. The CDR3 spans 16 residues. The source of this sequence is a man in his fifties in good health. Sequenced input: blood. The V gene is TRBV5-1, the J gene TRBJ1-4; no reliable D call. Written as DNA, the CDR3 is TGCGCCAGCAGCTATAACCCGACCGGGGCTAATGAAAAACTGTTTTTT. It specifies CASSYNPTGANEKLFF.